Listed here are 29 T cell receptor beta chains from one sample, sequenced in a study of blood T cell repertoires in COVID-19. Method: immunoSEQ multiplex PCR; TCRdb's copy keeps in-frame clones and lacks some. The sample comprises tens of thousands of clones, around three quarters of which are singletons, and about 24% rests with the top ten. Sequencing was done on a sample of peripheral blood. Receptors originate from a human donor in a cohort sampled during active COVID-19.

This clone appeared a few times. This chain uses TRBV7-9 with TRBJ2-7; D is possibly TRBD2 (5 bases). Germline CDR1 and CDR2: SEHNR and FQNEAQ (reference sequence). Trimming removed 5 bases at V and 7 bases at J, with 18 bases between. CDR3 length: 14 amino acids. CDR3 residues: CASSHPVLGGEQYF. CDR3 coding DNA: TGTGCCAGCAGCCATCCGGTCCTCGGAGGTGAGCAGTACTTC.

The gene calls are TRBV5-1 and TRBJ2-7; 7 bases are shared with TRBD1. Germline CDR1 SGHRS, CDR2 YFSETQ. The CDR3 is 13 amino acids. V shed 0 bases and J 5 bases; nucleotides not matched to a gene: 2. The CDR3 loop is CASSLDTGDEQYF. CDR3 DNA sequence: TGCGCCAGCAGCTTGGATACAGGGGACGAGCAGTACTTC.

This chain joins TRBV4-2 and TRBJ1-1; D ambiguous. Germline V CDR1 and CDR2: LGHNA, YNFKEQ. V was shortened by 4 bases and J by 6 bases, with 12 bases between the two germline ends. This CDR3 has 13 amino acids. CDR3 nucleotides: TGTGCCAGCAGCCCTGAACACAGTCCTGAAGCTTTCTTT. This gives the protein CASSPEHSPEAFF.

The table lists this clone with a count of one. This chain joins TRBV14 and TRBJ2-5; tentatively, D is TRBD2 (6 bases). Germline CDR1 SGHDN, CDR2 FVKESK. This CDR3 is built from 16 residues. V lost 1 base, J lost 3 bases, and 15 bases lay in between. The CDR3 DNA reads TGTGCCAGCAGCCAAGGGGTAACTAGCTACGAAGAGACCCAGTACTTC. It translates to CASSQGVTSYEETQYF. The full variable domain, completed using reference TRBV14 and TRBJ2-5, is EAGVTQFPSHSVIEKGQTVTLRCDPISGHDNLYWYRRVMGKEIKFLLHFVKESKQDESGMPNNRFLAERTGGTYSTLKVQPAELEDSGVYFCASSQGVTSYEETQYFGPGTRLLVL.

The chain joins TRBV3-1 (or the pseudogene TRBV3-2) to TRBJ1-6; D is uncertain. The V end lost 1 base, the J end lost 8 bases, and 6 bases lay between the germline ends. The CDR3 consists of 13 residues. The germline V gene has CDR1 LGHDT and CDR2 YNNKEL (reference sequence). Written as DNA, the CDR3 is TGTGCCAGCAGCCAAGCCCTTCATTCACCCCTCCACTTT. It yields the protein CASSQALHSPLHF.

CDR3 in amino acids: CASISRSSYEQYF. The CDR3, as DNA: TGTGCCAGCATTTCGCGGAGCTCCTACGAGCAGTACTTC. The V and J genes are TRBV28 and TRBJ2-7, with D uncertain. Germline V gene sequence: CDR1 MDHEN, CDR2 SYDVKM. This CDR3 contains 13 residues. Trimming removed 7 bases from V and 0 bases from J, with 10 bases in between.

The chain is built from TRBV4-3 and TRBJ2-1; 7 bases agree with TRBD2. V lost 0 bases to trimming and J lost 2 bases; unmatched junction nucleotides: 10. Germline values: CDR1 LGHNA, CDR2 YSLEER. The CDR3 loop spans 18 amino acids. The CDR3 sequence is CASSQESASGSPYNEQFF. The CDR3 DNA reads as TGCGCCAGCAGCCAAGAGTCAGCTAGCGGATCCCCCTACAATGAGCAGTTCTTC.

The chain joins TRBV7-9 to TRBJ1-6; 10 bases fit TRBD1. The V gene end was trimmed by 4 bases and the J gene end by 5 bases; junction bases not matched to a gene: 2. CDR3 length equals 15 residues. Germline V gene lookup returns CDR1 SEHNR and CDR2 FQNEAQ (reference sequence). The CDR3 coding sequence is TGTGCCAGCAGCTCCGGGACAGGGGATAATTCACCCCTCCACTTT. Translation gives CASSSGTGDNSPLHF.

The chain carries TRBV19 and TRBJ2-5; D call uncertain. Germline V lookup: CDR1 LNHDA, CDR2 SQIVND (reference sequence). The CDR3 has 12 amino acids. Trimming removed 9 bases at V and 5 bases at J, with 13 bases between. This CDR3 reads CASGISRETQYF. CDR3 nucleotide sequence: TGTGCCAGCGGAATTAGCCGGGAGACCCAGTACTTC.

This chain joins TRBV3-1 (or the pseudogene TRBV3-2) and TRBJ2-7; D gene uncertain. This CDR3 has 14 residues. Germline CDR1 is LGHDT and CDR2 is YNNKEL (reference sequence). V lost 4 bases, J lost 3 bases, and 13 bases lay in between. This CDR3 is CASSLHERHYEQYF. The CDR3 DNA is TGTGCCAGCAGCCTCCACGAGAGGCACTACGAGCAGTACTTC.

This chain connects TRBV9 to TRBJ2-2, with D hard to call. CDR1 is SGDLS, CDR2 YYNGEE, per germline. Trimming left V 4 bases short and J 0 bases short, with 13 bases between. The length of the CDR3 is 16 residues. This CDR3 is CASSSRSAANTGELFF. CDR3 DNA sequence: TGTGCCAGCAGCTCGAGGTCGGCGGCGAACACCGGGGAGCTGTTTTTT.

The chain is built from TRBV3-1 (or the pseudogene TRBV3-2) and TRBJ1-1; D is possibly TRBD1 (5 bases). Between the trimmed V and J ends, which lost 4 bases and 0 bases, there was a span of 9 bases. CDR1 is LGHDT, CDR2 YNNKEL, per germline (reference sequence). This CDR3 contains 14 residues. The CDR3 region is CASSPTGMNTEAFF. DNA of the CDR3: TGTGCCAGCAGCCCAACAGGAATGAACACTGAAGCTTTCTTT.

The rearrangement joins TRBV7-2 to TRBJ2-3; tentative D call: TRBD1 (6 bases). The CDR3 length is 16 residues. Deletions cut 1 base from V and 4 bases from J, with 15 bases between. CDR1 and CDR2 (germline): SGHTA, FQGNSA. CDR3 nucleotide sequence: TGTGCCAGCAGCTTAGTCGGGACACAAGGCGCAGATACGCAGTATTTT. This codes for CASSLVGTQGADTQYF.

This clone was recorded only once. This chain connects TRBV5-8 to TRBJ2-5; TRBD2 aligns across 10 bases. V dropped 0 bases and J dropped 7; count of bases not matched to a gene: 6. This CDR3 contains 15 residues. Germline V gene sequence: CDR1 SGHTS, CDR2 YDEGEE. The CDR3 region has the DNA TGTGCCAGCAGCTTGGGGACTAGCGGCGGTTTGACCCAGTACTTC. Encoded protein: CASSLGTSGGLTQYF.

V and J are TRBV7-9 and TRBJ2-6, with no clear D. Germline assignment: CDR1 SEHNR and CDR2 FQNEAQ (reference sequence). This CDR3 spans 14 amino acids. V lost 4 bases, J lost 0 bases, and 4 bases lay in between. CDR3 in DNA: TGTGCCAGCAGCTCGAGCTCTGGGGCCAACGTCCTGACTTTC. It is translated as CASSSSSGANVLTF.

The count of this clone is one. The V call is TRBV28, the J call TRBJ2-7; 11 bases are a match to TRBD1. The V and J ends lost 6 bases and 5 bases, in that order; junction bases with no gene match: 3. The V gene's germline CDR1 is MDHEN and CDR2 SYDVKM. The CDR3 has 13 residues. This CDR3 reads CASRRTGGNEQYF. CDR3 coding DNA: TGTGCCAGCAGGAGGACAGGGGGCAACGAGCAGTACTTC.

This rearrangement joins TRBV15 to TRBJ1-5, with TRBD1 matching over 7 bases. Germline V gene data show CDR1 as LNHNV and CDR2 as YYDKDF (reference sequence). This CDR3 is built from 13 residues. The V and J ends lost 6 bases and 5 bases, in that order; junction bases with no gene match: 4. The CDR3 nucleotides read TGTGCCACCAGATCTCAGGGGGATCAGCCCCAGCATTTT. This encodes CATRSQGDQPQHF.

This rearrangement joins TRBV10-3 to TRBJ2-5; D not resolved. The CDR3 contains 16 residues. Germline values: CDR1 ENHRY, CDR2 SYGVKD. Trimming removed 4 bases at V and 1 base at J, with 16 bases between. The CDR3 loop reads CAISAGLRLFQETQYF. Written as DNA, the CDR3 is TGTGCCATCAGTGCGGGTCTTCGACTCTTCCAAGAGACCCAGTACTTC.

This clone was seen once. The CDR3 protein is CASSLGGTDYSNQPQHF. The CDR3 nucleotides read TGCGCCAGCAGCTTGGGGGGGACGGACTATAGCAATCAGCCCCAGCATTTT. The chain employs TRBV5-1 and TRBJ1-5; D is possibly TRBD1 (5 bases). CDR3 length equals 17 residues. V was cut by 0 bases and J by 0 bases, with 13 bases left in between. CDR1 is SGHRS and CDR2 is YFSETQ in the germline V gene.

This chain links TRBV9 with TRBJ2-3, with TRBD2 matching 7 bases. V lost 0 bases, J lost 6 bases, and 10 bases stayed unmatched. There are 16 residues in the CDR3. Germline V gene data show CDR1 as SGDLS and CDR2 as YYNGEE. This CDR3 is CASSVGAGVRSDTQYF. The CDR3 nucleotides are TGTGCCAGCAGCGTAGGGGCGGGAGTAAGGTCCGATACGCAGTATTTT.

The V gene is TRBV29-1, the J gene TRBJ2-1; 10 positions match TRBD1. CDR3 length: 15 residues. V trimming: 6 bases; J trimming: 9 bases; junction bases outside the gene matches: 14. Germline V gene data show CDR1 as SQVTM and CDR2 as ANQGSEA. CDR3 region: CSVTGGAALDSEQFF. DNA for the CDR3: TGCAGCGTGACAGGGGGCGCGGCGTTAGATAGTGAGCAGTTCTTC.

The chain recombines TRBV7-2 with TRBJ1-2, with 7 nucleotides matching TRBD1. CDR1 and CDR2 (germline): SGHTA, FQGNSA. This CDR3 region has 15 residues. The ends lost 4 bases at V and 0 bases at J; junction bases unmatched: 5. CDR3 bases: TGTGCCAGCAGCTCCCGGGACAGCCCTAACTATGGCTACACCTTC. Protein product: CASSSRDSPNYGYTF.

This clone was observed a few times. The genes are TRBV11-3 and TRBJ2-1; 11 positions agree with TRBD2. Germline lookup yields CDR1 SGHNT and CDR2 YENEEA. The CDR3 runs 17 residues. Losses at the gene ends were 1 base for V and 7 bases for J; bases not matched to a gene: 9. CDR3: CASSLVSLAGGSNEQFF. DNA of the CDR3: TGTGCCAGCAGCTTAGTATCCCTAGCGGGAGGTAGTAATGAGCAGTTCTTC.

The chain carries TRBV5-6 and TRBJ1-1; D gene uncertain. V lost 4 bases, J lost 4 bases, and 17 bases lay in between. The germline V gene has CDR1 SGHDT and CDR2 YYEEEE. The CDR3 is 15 amino acids. CDR3 nucleotides: TGTGCCAGCAGCCCGACTTTGGATCTGGGCACTGAAGCTTTCTTT. Encoded protein: CASSPTLDLGTEAFF.

The chain is built from TRBV29-1 and TRBJ2-3; the match to TRBD2 covers 13 bases. Unmatched junction bases numbered 9, after V lost 4 bases and J lost 5 bases. CDR3 length equals 16 residues. The germline V gene encodes CDR1 SQVTM and CDR2 ANQGSEA. In DNA, the CDR3 is TGCAGCGTTGTTCTACTAGCGGGAGGGCGGGGAGATACGCAGTATTTT. It yields the protein CSVVLLAGGRGDTQYF.

The V call is TRBV3-1 (or the pseudogene TRBV3-2), the J call TRBJ2-7, with 12 bases matching TRBD2. This CDR3 contains 16 residues. Germline CDR1 reads LGHDT; CDR2 reads YNNKEL (reference sequence). V lost 4 bases and J lost 2; bases outside the gene matches: 6. The DNA of the CDR3 is TGTGCCAGCAGCCTTCGGACTAGCGGGATGACCTACGAGCAGTACTTC. This encodes CASSLRTSGMTYEQYF.

This chain links TRBV28 with TRBJ1-5; possibly TRBD1 for D (6 bases). The CDR3 contains 15 residues. The V end lost 5 bases, the J end lost 7 bases, and 18 bases lay between the germline ends. CDR1 is MDHEN, CDR2 SYDVKM, per germline. The CDR3 DNA reads TGTGCCAGCAGTCTACAGGGACGAGGAGAACAGCCCCAGCATTTT. Translating it yields CASSLQGRGEQPQHF.

J is TRBJ2-3 and V is TRBV13; D ambiguous. Trimming cost V 0 bases and J 5 bases, with 3 bases left between them. CDR1 and CDR2 (germline): PRHDT, FYEKMQ (reference sequence). The CDR3 length is 12 residues. The CDR3: CASSLGLDTQYF. The DNA for the CDR3 is TGTGCCAGCAGCTTAGGCCTAGATACGCAGTATTTT.

This clone was detected once. The V gene is TRBV19, the J gene TRBJ2-1, with D tentatively TRBD2 (5 bases). V gave up 3 bases and J gave up 7 bases, with 10 bases separating them. The CDR3 loop spans 13 amino acids. In germline, CDR1 is LNHDA, CDR2 SQIVND (reference sequence). CDR3 nucleotides: TGTGCCAGTAGTATTCCGGGATCGAATGAGCAGTTCTTC. Amino acid sequence: CASSIPGSNEQFF.